A single sample is the source of the 23 T cell receptor beta chains below, sequenced in a study of radiotherapy plus CTLA-4 blockade in lung cancer. Profiling relied on immunoSEQ multiplex PCR, and the TCRdb table lists in-frame clones only, not all of them. This repertoire shows 70,000 to 90,000 clones, around 76% found once; its top ten account for roughly 22%. This sample comprised peripheral blood, obtained from a patient treated with radiotherapy plus ipilimumab. The receptors here all came from a human donor with non-small cell lung cancer whose response to radiotherapy plus ipilimumab could not be evaluated. Some clones in this sample may be carry-over from other donors' samples.

This clone has only a few counts. J is TRBJ1-6 and V is TRBV27, with 11 positions matching TRBD1. CDR1 and CDR2 (germline): MNHEY, SMNVEV (reference sequence). The CDR3 loop spans 15 amino acids. V shed 3 bases, J shed 10 bases, and the junction held 5 bases outside the gene matches. The DNA for the CDR3 is TGTGCCAGCAGTTTTTGGGACAGGGGGGGATCACCCCTCCACTTT. It codes for CASSFWDRGGSPLHF.

The table lists this clone with a count of one. The chain employs TRBV27 and TRBJ1-2, with 10 positions matching TRBD1. The CDR3 extends over 16 amino acids. Germline assignment: CDR1 MNHEY and CDR2 SMNVEV (reference sequence). The junction had 7 bases not matched to a gene; V was cut back by 2 bases and J by 4 bases. The CDR3 here is CASSLRETGGIYGYTF. Written as DNA, the CDR3 is TGTGCCAGCAGTTTAAGGGAGACAGGGGGCATCTATGGCTACACCTTC.

The chain joins TRBV15 to TRBJ1-1, with D maybe TRBD1 (6 bases). The CDR3 has 13 residues. V was cut by 0 bases and J by 8 bases, with 10 bases left in between. Germline loops: CDR1 LNHNV, CDR2 YYDKDF (reference sequence). CDR3 nucleotides: TGTGCCACCAGCAGAGATCAGGGACAAGAAGCTTTCTTT. This encodes CATSRDQGQEAFF.

The chain has TRBV5-4 and TRBJ2-3; 7 positions match TRBD2. Trimming at V came to 0 bases and at J to 3 bases, leaving 7 bases not matched to a gene. In germline, CDR1 is SGHNT, CDR2 YYREEE (reference sequence). The CDR3 runs 16 residues. CDR3 coding DNA: TGTGCCAGCAGCTTGGTGGGACTATCTCGGACAGATACGCAGTATTTT. This encodes CASSLVGLSRTDTQYF.

By share, this clone ranks as medium-sized. Other DNA sequences from this sample encode an identical CDR3 as well. The V and J genes are TRBV19 and TRBJ2-7; weak D call: TRBD1 (5 bases). This CDR3 is built from 14 residues. Germline V gene lookup returns CDR1 LNHDA and CDR2 SQIVND (reference sequence). The V end lost 3 bases, the J end lost 3 bases, and 12 bases lay between the germline ends. CDR3 residues: CASSMGQGSYEQYF. In DNA, the CDR3 is TGTGCCAGTAGTATGGGTCAGGGAAGCTACGAGCAGTACTTC.

V gene TRBV11-1 combines with J gene TRBJ2-7; TRBD1 aligns across 11 bases. The trim removed 5 bases at V and 4 bases at J, leaving 4 bases unmatched. Germline loops: CDR1 SGHAT, CDR2 FQDESV (reference sequence). There are 14 residues in the CDR3. The CDR3 spells CASSRGQGGYEQYF. The CDR3 coding sequence is TGTGCCAGCAGCCGGGGACAGGGGGGTTACGAGCAGTACTTC.

This clone has only one observation. The chain couples TRBV5-1 to TRBJ1-1; no reliable D call. V lost 0 bases and J lost 5, with 11 bases in between. The CDR3 loop spans 14 amino acids. From germline, CDR1 is SGHRS and CDR2 YFSETQ. The CDR3 sequence is CASSLGGGRTEAFF. For the CDR3, the DNA is TGCGCCAGCAGCTTGGGTGGAGGACGGACTGAAGCTTTCTTT.

The chain recombines TRBV27 with TRBJ1-5; D is uncertain. In germline, CDR1 is MNHEY, CDR2 SMNVEV (reference sequence). The CDR3 runs 13 residues. V lost 10 bases, J lost 0 bases, and 10 bases lay in between. CDR3 loop: CATAWASNQPQHF. DNA of the CDR3: TGTGCCACCGCCTGGGCTAGCAATCAGCCCCAGCATTTT.

V gene TRBV5-6 combines with J gene TRBJ1-2; TRBD1 might be the D (5 bases). Germline V lookup: CDR1 SGHDT, CDR2 YYEEEE. The CDR3 runs 13 residues. Trimming took off 3 bases at V and 8 bases at J, with 14 bases between the two ends. CDR3 amino acids: CASSSGSSGGYTF. CDR3 bases: TGTGCCAGCAGCTCTGGATCATCAGGGGGCTACACCTTC.

The rearrangement joins TRBV6-1 to TRBJ2-1; TRBD1 might be the D (6 bases). In germline, CDR1 is MNHNS, CDR2 SASEGT. CDR3 length: 18 amino acids. Trimming pared 0 bases from V and 6 bases from J, leaving 21 bases between. In DNA, the CDR3 is TGTGCCAGCAGTGAAGCAATTGTAAGGGGGAGTGAGGGCAATGAGCAGTTCTTC. This translates into CASSEAIVRGSEGNEQFF.

The rearrangement links TRBV4-2 to TRBJ2-6, with D possibly being TRBD2 (5 bases). The CDR3 runs 16 residues. Trimming took off 4 bases at V and 0 bases at J, with 10 bases between the two ends. Per germline, CDR1 LGHNA and CDR2 YNFKEQ. CDR3 DNA sequence: TGTGCCAGCAGCCCGGCGGGTTCCTCTGGGGCCAACGTCCTGACTTTC. Translation gives CASSPAGSSGANVLTF.

J is TRBJ1-4 and V is TRBV28; D gene uncertain. The germline V gene encodes CDR1 MDHEN and CDR2 SYDVKM. This CDR3 is 13 amino acids long. V was pared by 3 bases and J by 8 bases, with 10 bases between. Here the CDR3 reads CASSLSNSEKLFF. CDR3 in DNA: TGTGCCAGCAGTTTGTCTAACTCGGAAAAACTGTTTTTT.

CDR3 region: CASRRTPQETQYF. The DNA for the CDR3 is TGTGCCAGCAGAAGAACACCTCAAGAGACCCAGTACTTC. This chain connects TRBV6-5 to TRBJ2-5, with D unresolved. V was pared by 6 bases and J by 2 bases, with 10 bases between. The CDR3 is 13 residues long. CDR1 is MNHEY, CDR2 SVGAGI, per germline.

This clone was picked up one time. The gene calls are TRBV11-2 and TRBJ2-5; D gene ambiguous. The J call is uncertain, as TRBJ2-7 better fits the DNA end. CDR3 size: 14 residues. CDR1 and CDR2 from the germline V gene are SGHAT and FQNNGV. CDR3: CASSLGQISYEQYF. CDR3 DNA sequence: TGTGCCAGCAGCTTAGGACAAATCTCCTACGAGCAGTACTTC.

The CDR3 here is CASSPSLGEGYGYTF. In DNA, the CDR3 is TGTGCCAGCAGTCCCTCATTAGGGGAGGGCTATGGCTACACCTTC. This chain uses TRBV28 with TRBJ1-2; perhaps TRBD1 as D (5 bases). The germline V gene encodes CDR1 MDHEN and CDR2 SYDVKM. This CDR3 is 15 amino acids long. V lost 5 bases and J lost 4, with 17 bases in between.

This chain joins TRBV7-2 and TRBJ2-3, with a weak D call TRBD1 (6 bases). The CDR3 runs to 13 residues. From germline, CDR1 is SGHTA and CDR2 FQGNSA. The V end was cut by 6 bases, the J end by 2 bases, with 9 bases between. In nucleotides, the CDR3 is TGTGCCAGCAGAGACAGGCTCACAGATACGCAGTATTTT. Encoded protein: CASRDRLTDTQYF.

The chain recombines TRBV18 with TRBJ1-5, with unresolved D. Trimming stripped 3 bases from V and 6 bases from J, with 9 bases between. Germline lookup yields CDR1 KGHSH and CDR2 LQKENI. The CDR3 totals 13 residues. The CDR3 loop reads CASSPSDIQPQHF. In nucleotides, the CDR3 is TGTGCCAGCTCACCCTCAGATATTCAGCCCCAGCATTTT.

This clone was seen only a few times. The chain combines TRBV4-3 with TRBJ1-5; D is unresolved. Trimming shortened V by 3 bases and J by 5 bases, and 14 bases separated the two germline ends. Germline CDR1 is LGHNA and CDR2 is YSLEER. This CDR3 is built from 15 residues. The CDR3 DNA reads TGCGCCAGCAGCCAGATCTGGGGAGGAGATCAGCCCCAGCATTTT. Its translation: CASSQIWGGDQPQHF.

The V gene is TRBV6-5, the J gene TRBJ2-7, with 10 bases matching TRBD1. V trimming: 3 bases; J trimming: 2 bases; junction bases outside the gene matches: 1. Germline CDR1 is MNHEY and CDR2 is SVGAGI. CDR3 length equals 14 residues. Here the CDR3 DNA reads TGTGCCAGCAGTTATGGGACAGGGGCCTACGAGCAGTACTTC. As protein: CASSYGTGAYEQYF.

The chain employs TRBV5-1 and TRBJ1-2, with a possible D match to TRBD1 (6 bases). V was pared by 4 bases and J by 2 bases, with 18 bases between. CDR3 size: 16 residues. Germline CDR1 reads SGHRS; CDR2 reads YFSETQ. This CDR3 reads CASSPTQGKDNYGYTF. As DNA, the CDR3 is TGCGCCAGCAGCCCGACCCAGGGGAAAGACAACTATGGCTACACCTTC.

This chain joins TRBV19 and TRBJ2-2, with D possibly being TRBD1 (6 bases). The CDR3 contains 14 residues. The V end lost 3 bases, the J end lost 2 bases, and 7 bases lay between the germline ends. CDR1 and CDR2 (germline): LNHDA, SQIVND (reference sequence). CDR3 coding DNA: TGTGCCAGTAGTATCGGGACAAACACCGGGGAGCTGTTTTTT. It is translated as CASSIGTNTGELFF. Together with reference TRBV19 and TRBJ2-2, the CDR3 gives the full variable domain: DGGITQSPKYLFRKEGQNVTLSCEQNLNHDAMYWYRQDPGQGLRLIYYSQIVNDFQKGDIAEGYSVSREKKESFPLTVTSAQKNPTAFYLCASSIGTNTGELFFGEGSRLTVL.

CDR3 protein: CASSSAGGATTAQYF. For the CDR3, the DNA is TGCGCCAGCAGTTCCGCCGGCGGGGCCACAACGGCCCAGTACTTC. The rearrangement joins TRBV5-1 to TRBJ2-5, with D possibly matching TRBD2 (6 bases). Trimming took 5 bases from V and 9 from J, leaving 23 bases between them. This CDR3 region has 15 residues. Germline CDR1 reads SGHRS; CDR2 reads YFSETQ. Together with reference TRBV5-1 and TRBJ2-5, the CDR3 gives the full variable domain: KAGVTQTPRYLIKTRGQQVTLSCSPISGHRSVSWYQQTPGQGLQFLFEYFSETQRNKGNFPGRFSGRQFSNSRSEMNVSTLELGDSALYLCASSSAGGATTAQYFGPGTRLLVL.

The chain uses TRBV6-6 and TRBJ1-1, with a weak D call TRBD1 (6 bases). The V and J ends lost 11 bases and 4 bases respectively, with 20 bases between them. This CDR3 has 14 amino acids. Germline V gives CDR1 MNHNY, CDR2 SVGAGI (reference sequence). Here the CDR3 DNA reads TGTGCCGCCTGTCTCGCAGGGGCGAGCACTGAAGCTTTCTTT. Amino acid sequence: CAACLAGASTEAFF.